The text below deals with one T cell receptor beta chain. The same CDR3 can be traced to other DNA sequences in this sample. Using immunoSEQ multiplex PCR, the repertoire was profiled, and TCRdb retains in-frame clones only, with some absent. The sample lists about 1 million clones; approximately 70% were seen once. The sample originates from a study of shared clonotypes between healthy human individuals. On the study more broadly: Donors were a couple of women and three men aged 18 to 49.

The CDR3 loop spans 12 amino acids. V shed 0 bases and J shed 5 bases, with 3 bases lying between them. Germline-derived CDR1 and CDR2 are SEHNR and FQNEAQ (reference sequence). Sequenced input: memory CD4+ T cells sorted from blood. The subset is: CD45RA-negative fraction. The sequence derives from a man younger than 30 in good health. The rearrangement joins TRBV7-9 to TRBJ2-3; D ambiguous. The CDR3: CASSLAVDTQYF. The CDR3 DNA reads TGTGCCAGCAGCTTAGCCGTAGATACGCAGTATTTT.